This T cell receptor (beta chain) is from a study of blood T cell repertoires in COVID-19. On the study more broadly: Sources were T cells, B-cell-depleted T cells, or PBMCs; the material itself was cDNA or gDNA.

Participant-reported clinical history was the basis for cohort assignment. Either two negative PCRs, clearance, or symptom resolution qualified Cohort 3 donors as recovered. The protocol was immunoSEQ multiplex PCR, while the TCRdb copy is restricted to in-frame clones and leaves out a portion. In the table there are around 450,000 clones, about 92% of which are singletons. Looked up from germline, CDR1 is KGHSH and CDR2 is LQKENI. The CDR3 covers 13 residues. V dropped 5 bases and J dropped 5 bases, with 12 bases sitting between them. This clonotype was sampled from a man aged 18 to 30 who had recovered from COVID-19. Sequencing input: PBMCs or T cells enriched from blood (not recorded which). The chain joins TRBV18 to TRBJ1-1; D possibly corresponds to TRBD1 (6 bases). The CDR3 spells CASSAGVGTEAFF. The DNA of the CDR3 is TGTGCCAGCTCAGCAGGGGTTGGTACTGAAGCTTTCTTT.